Below, one TCR beta chain is given with its context. This clonotype showed up just a few times. What antigen it recognizes has not been identified. No quality values exist for individual bases; no much larger clone is one base distant. The data derive from a study of patients and donors after allogeneic stem cell transplantation (TCRdb year 2020). Libraries were made using RT-PCR. The sequencer was a NextSeq 550. Clones were called with MiXCR by TCRdb after fastp trimmed the public reads at Q25, and only in-frame beta chains were retained. Identical CDR3 protein sequences are pooled into one entry, listed with their most common genes and DNA. The sample yields about 410,000 distinct CDR3 sequences; 16% were counted once. The ten largest clonotypes hold around 6.8% of the sample. This receptor was identified in a human donor who was either an allogeneic HSCT recipient or a stem cell or donor lymphocyte infusion donor (not recorded which). It is not recorded whose cells these are; they may come from a transplant donor. The specimen was blood, either unsorted or a sorted T cell fraction (not recorded which).

The CDR3 sequence is CASSFSSPLHF. Here is the DNA: TGTGCCAGCAGCTTTAGCTCCCCCCTCCACTTT. The rearrangement combines TRBV7-2 with TRBJ1-6; the D gene assignment is ambiguous. The CDR3 runs 11 amino acids, cysteine and phenylalanine included. Only the CDR3 DNA stays, 33 bases, in frame from base 1. In the germline V gene, CDR1 corresponds to SGHTA and CDR2 to FQGNSA. V lost 3 bases and J lost 13 bases; the stretch between them is 7 bases long.